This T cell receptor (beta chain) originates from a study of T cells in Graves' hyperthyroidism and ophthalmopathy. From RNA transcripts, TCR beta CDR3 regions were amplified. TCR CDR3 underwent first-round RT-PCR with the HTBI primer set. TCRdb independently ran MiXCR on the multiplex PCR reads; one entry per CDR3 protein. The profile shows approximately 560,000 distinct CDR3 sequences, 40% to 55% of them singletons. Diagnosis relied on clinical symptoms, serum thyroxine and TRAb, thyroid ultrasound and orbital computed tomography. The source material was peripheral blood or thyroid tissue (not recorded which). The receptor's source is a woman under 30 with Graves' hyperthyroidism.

The CDR3 DNA reads TGTGCCAGCAGTCCAGCGGGAGGCTACACCTTC. Its translation: CASSPAGGYTF. The chain links TRBV2 to TRBJ1-2, with D uncertain. The V end lost 5 bases, the J end lost 8 bases, and 9 bases lay between the germline ends. The CDR3 is 11 residues long. Germline V gene data show CDR1 as SNHLY and CDR2 as FYNNEI.